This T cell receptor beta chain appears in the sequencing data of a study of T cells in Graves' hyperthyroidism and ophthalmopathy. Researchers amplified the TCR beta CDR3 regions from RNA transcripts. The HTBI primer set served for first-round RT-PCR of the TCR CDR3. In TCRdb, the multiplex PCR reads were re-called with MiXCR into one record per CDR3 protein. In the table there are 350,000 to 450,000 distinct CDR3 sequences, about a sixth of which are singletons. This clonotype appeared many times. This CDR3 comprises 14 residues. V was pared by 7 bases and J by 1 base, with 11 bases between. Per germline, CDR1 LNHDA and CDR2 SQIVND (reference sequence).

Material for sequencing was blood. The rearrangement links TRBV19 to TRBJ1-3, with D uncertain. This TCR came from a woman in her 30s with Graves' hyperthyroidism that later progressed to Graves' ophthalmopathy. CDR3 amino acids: CASTGGRSGNTIYF. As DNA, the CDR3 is TGTGCCAGTACCGGAGGACGTTCTGGAAACACCATATATTTT.